The clone carrying this TCR beta chain showed up just a few times. Methods used by the authors: How many nucleated cells were present was estimated from reference gene primer amplification. Produced via immunoSEQ multiplex PCR; TCRdb's table is partial and in-frame only. The D gene and trimming were derived from the DNA, and the V and J assignments and clone size from that table. Of approximately 25,000 clones detected, around 79% appear once; the ten largest clones hold about 16%. The CDR3 has 16 residues. Trimming removed 1 base from V and 8 bases from J; junction bases left unmatched: 13. Germline CDR1 MGHDK, CDR2 SYGVNS. The sample belongs to a study of blood T cell repertoires in COVID-19. Study information: Samples representing acute and convalescent COVID-19 were sourced from the United States, Italy and Spain. PBMCs, B-cell-depleted T cells, or T cells were the source of the cDNA or gDNA that made up the material.

The gene calls are TRBV25-1 and TRBJ1-2, with 7 nucleotides matching TRBD1. The source is a man at least 80 years old with active or convalescent COVID-19. The sequenced sample consisted of peripheral blood. CDR3 DNA sequence: TGTGCCAGCAGTGAATGGGGCCAGGGGGGCGGACGGGGCTACACCTTC. Protein: CASSEWGQGGGRGYTF.